The present T cell receptor (beta chain) was sequenced within a study of T-cell reconstitution after alpha-beta-depleted transplantation in children. This clonotype was seen a handful of times. Unique molecular identifiers were incorporated when the TCRbeta library was constructed. TCRdb ran MiXCR on the PCR reads and lists one entry per CDR3 protein. Found here are fewer than 550,000 distinct CDR3 sequences, about 11% of them singletons; the top ten hold 4.5% to 6.5%. Trimming pared 5 bases from V and 7 bases from J, leaving 14 bases between. The germline CDR1 and CDR2 sequences are SGHTA and FQGNSA. The CDR3 contains 13 residues.

Sequences were derived from PBMCs from the stem cell graft donor, sampled from the stem cell graft. The chain combines TRBV7-2 with TRBJ1-1, with D perhaps matching TRBD1 (6 bases). The TCR comes from a human donor who donated a stem cell graft to a child with acute myeloid leukemia. CDR3 in DNA: TGTGCCAGCAGCCCACAGGGTATAGGTGAAGCTTTCTTT. Its protein product is CASSPQGIGEAFF.